This T cell receptor beta chain stems from a study of blood T cell repertoires in COVID-19. Residents of approximately 25 US areas, aged about 18 to 95 years, made up the participants. Profiling relied on immunoSEQ multiplex PCR, and the TCRdb table lists in-frame clones only, not all of them. Among about 350,000 clones listed, around nine tenths were seen once. The CDR3 sequence is 15 residues long. Germline CDR1 and CDR2: SNHLY and FYNNEI. Trimming removed 4 bases from V and 3 bases from J; junction bases left unmatched: 5. This clone was detected only a few times. The TCR was taken from a woman in her 30s who had been exposed to COVID-19. This chain links TRBV2 with TRBJ2-3; 9 bases fit TRBD2. Material: PBMCs or T cells enriched from blood (not recorded which). DNA of the CDR3: TGTGCCAGCAGTGGTAGCGGGAGAGGGACAGATACGCAGTATTTT. Translating it yields CASSGSGRGTDTQYF.